The entry below describes one TCR beta chain. What it binds is unknown. The germline V gene encodes CDR1 KGHSH and CDR2 LQKENI. This CDR3 has 15 residues. Trimming stripped 1 base from V and 1 base from J, with 8 bases between. The CDR3 regions of TCR beta were amplified from RNA transcripts. First-round RT-PCR with HTBI primers amplified the TCR CDR3 region. Each CDR3 protein is one row after TCRdb ran MiXCR on the multiplex PCR reads. The table shows fewer than 550,000 distinct CDR3 sequences, with approximately 14% occurring only once. The data were taken from a study of T cells in Graves' hyperthyroidism and ophthalmopathy. Broader study findings: A median approximately 6.8 months before onset, the model predicted ophthalmopathy. By a 13 V-J model, ophthalmopathy was set apart from stable hyperthyroidism.

Used for diagnoses were clinical symptoms, serum thyroxine and TRAb, thyroid ultrasound and orbital computed tomography. Sequenced input: blood. This chain connects TRBV18 to TRBJ1-5; a weak D match, TRBD1 (5 bases). This TCR came from a woman aged 18-29 years with Graves' hyperthyroidism. CDR3 in amino acids: CASSPLGVSNQPQHF. The CDR3 nucleotides read TGTGCCAGCTCACCACTGGGGGTCAGCAATCAGCCCCAGCATTTT. The whole variable domain, remainder taken from reference TRBV18 and TRBJ1-5, is NAGVMQNPRHLVRRRGQEARLRCSPMKGHSHVYWYRQLPEEGLKFMVYLQKENIIDESGMPKERFSAEFPKEGPSILRIQQVVRGDSAAYFCASSPLGVSNQPQHFGDGTRLSIL.